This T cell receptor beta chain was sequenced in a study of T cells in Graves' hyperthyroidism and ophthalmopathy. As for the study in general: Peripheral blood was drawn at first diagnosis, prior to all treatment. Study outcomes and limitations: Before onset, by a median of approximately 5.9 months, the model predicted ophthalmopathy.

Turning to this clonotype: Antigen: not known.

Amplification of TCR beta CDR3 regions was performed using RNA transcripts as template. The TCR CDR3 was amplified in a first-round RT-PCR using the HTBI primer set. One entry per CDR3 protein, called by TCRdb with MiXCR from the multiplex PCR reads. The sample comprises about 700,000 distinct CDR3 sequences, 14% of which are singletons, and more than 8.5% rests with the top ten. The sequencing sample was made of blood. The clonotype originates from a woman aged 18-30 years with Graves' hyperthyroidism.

DNA for the CDR3: TGTGCCTTCGCAAGGGGATTAAATCAGCCCCAGCATTTT. Encoded protein: CAFARGLNQPQHF. V gene TRBV30 combines with J gene TRBJ1-5; possible D gene TRBD1, 5 bases. There are 13 residues in the CDR3. V was trimmed by 7 bases and J by 4 bases, leaving 14 bases between them. Germline CDR1 and CDR2: GTSNPN and SVGIG (reference sequence).